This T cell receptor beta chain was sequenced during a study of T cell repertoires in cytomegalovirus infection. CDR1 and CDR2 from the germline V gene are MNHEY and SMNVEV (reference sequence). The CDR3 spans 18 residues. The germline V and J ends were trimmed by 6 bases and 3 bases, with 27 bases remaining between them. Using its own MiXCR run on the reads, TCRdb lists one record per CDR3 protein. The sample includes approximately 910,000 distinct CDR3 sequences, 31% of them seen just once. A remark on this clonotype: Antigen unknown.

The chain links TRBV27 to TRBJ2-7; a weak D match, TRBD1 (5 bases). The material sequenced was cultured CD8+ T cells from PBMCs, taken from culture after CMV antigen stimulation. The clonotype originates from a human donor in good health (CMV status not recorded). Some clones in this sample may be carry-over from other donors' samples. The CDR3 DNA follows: TGTGCCAGCAGCACTCCATCGATCTTAGGTAGGGGTGGCTACGAGCAGTACTTC. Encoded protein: CASSTPSILGRGGYEQYF.